The entry that follows covers one TCR beta chain sequence. Its antigen is undetermined. This sample stems from a study of Graves' ophthalmopathy and Graves' hyperthyroidism. Study-wide findings and caveats: Ophthalmopathy was separated from stable hyperthyroidism by a 13-signature model with over 85% sensitivity and approximately 81% specificity.

Exclusion applied to patients with other autoimmune diseases, uncontrolled infections, pregnancy or lactation. V dropped 8 bases and J dropped 4 bases, with 13 bases sitting between them. The germline V gene has CDR1 KGHDR and CDR2 SFDVKD. The CDR3 contains 13 residues. TCR beta CDR3 regions were amplified from RNA transcripts. Second-round multiplex PCR followed a first-round RT-PCR using HTBI primers. One entry per CDR3 protein results from TCRdb running MiXCR on the multiplex PCR reads. The data show fewer than 400,000 distinct CDR3 sequences, approximately 20% seen once. The sequencing sample was made of peripheral blood. V and J are TRBV24-1 and TRBJ1-2; D possibly corresponds to TRBD1 (5 bases). This receptor was obtained from a young woman with Graves' ophthalmopathy. This chain's CDR3 is CATTEGPGYGYTF. CDR3 nucleotides: TGTGCCACCACCGAGGGGCCTGGCTATGGCTACACCTTC.